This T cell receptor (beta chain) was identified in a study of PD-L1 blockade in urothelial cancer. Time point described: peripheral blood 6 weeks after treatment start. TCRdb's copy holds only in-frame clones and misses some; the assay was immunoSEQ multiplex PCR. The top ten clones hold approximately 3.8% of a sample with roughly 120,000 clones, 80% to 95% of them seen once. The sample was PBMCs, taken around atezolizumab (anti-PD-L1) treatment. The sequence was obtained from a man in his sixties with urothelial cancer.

DNA for the CDR3: TGTGCCAGCAGGCTAAATAGGAACACTGAAGCTTTCTTT. Residues: CASRLNRNTEAFF. V usage is TRBV28 and J usage is TRBJ1-1; D is ambiguous. The CDR3 covers 13 residues. Trimming pared 6 bases from V and 1 base from J, leaving 9 bases between. In germline, CDR1 is MDHEN, CDR2 SYDVKM.